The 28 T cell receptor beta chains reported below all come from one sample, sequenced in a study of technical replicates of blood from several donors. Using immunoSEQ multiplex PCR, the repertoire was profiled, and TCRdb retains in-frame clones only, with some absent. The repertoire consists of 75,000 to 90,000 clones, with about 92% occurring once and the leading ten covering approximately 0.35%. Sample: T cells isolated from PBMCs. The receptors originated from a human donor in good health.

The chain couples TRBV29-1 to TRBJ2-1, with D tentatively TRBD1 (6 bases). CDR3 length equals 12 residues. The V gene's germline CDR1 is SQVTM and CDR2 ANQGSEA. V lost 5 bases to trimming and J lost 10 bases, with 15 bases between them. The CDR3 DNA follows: TGCAGCGTTTTCCCAGGGGTTGGGGAGCAGTTCTTC. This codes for CSVFPGVGEQFF.

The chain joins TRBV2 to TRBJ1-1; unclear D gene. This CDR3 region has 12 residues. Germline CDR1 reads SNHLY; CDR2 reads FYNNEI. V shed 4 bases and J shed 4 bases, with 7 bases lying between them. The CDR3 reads CASSVSFTEAFF. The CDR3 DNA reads TGTGCCAGCAGTGTGAGCTTCACTGAAGCTTTCTTT.

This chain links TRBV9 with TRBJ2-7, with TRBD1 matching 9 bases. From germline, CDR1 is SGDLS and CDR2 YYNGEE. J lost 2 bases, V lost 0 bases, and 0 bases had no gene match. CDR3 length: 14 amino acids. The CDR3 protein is CASSVGTGAYEQYF. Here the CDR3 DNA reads TGTGCCAGCAGCGTAGGGACAGGGGCCTACGAGCAGTACTTC. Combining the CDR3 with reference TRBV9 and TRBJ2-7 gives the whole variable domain DSGVTQTPKHLITATGQRVTLRCSPRSGDLSVYWYQQSLDQGLQFLIQYYNGEERAKGNILERFSAQQFPDLHSELNLSSLELGDSALYFCASSVGTGAYEQYFGPGTRLTVT.

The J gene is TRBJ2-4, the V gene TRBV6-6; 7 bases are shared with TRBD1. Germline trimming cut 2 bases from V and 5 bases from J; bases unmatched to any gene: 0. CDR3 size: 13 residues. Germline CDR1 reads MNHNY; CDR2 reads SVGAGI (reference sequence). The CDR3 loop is CASSYQGENIQYF. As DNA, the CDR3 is TGTGCCAGCAGTTACCAGGGGGAAAACATTCAGTACTTC.

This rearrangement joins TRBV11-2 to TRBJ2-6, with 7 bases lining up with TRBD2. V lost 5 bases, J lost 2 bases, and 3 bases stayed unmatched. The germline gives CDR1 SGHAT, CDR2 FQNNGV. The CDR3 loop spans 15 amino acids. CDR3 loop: CASSRLAAGANVLTF. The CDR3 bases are TGTGCCAGCAGCCGACTAGCTGCTGGGGCCAACGTCCTGACTTTC.

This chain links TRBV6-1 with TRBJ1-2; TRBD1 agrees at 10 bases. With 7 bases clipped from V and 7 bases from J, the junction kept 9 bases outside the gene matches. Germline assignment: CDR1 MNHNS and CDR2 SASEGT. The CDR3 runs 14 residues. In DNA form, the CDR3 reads TGTGCCAGCACCTACGACAGGGGGCCGCGTGGCTACACCTTC. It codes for CASTYDRGPRGYTF.

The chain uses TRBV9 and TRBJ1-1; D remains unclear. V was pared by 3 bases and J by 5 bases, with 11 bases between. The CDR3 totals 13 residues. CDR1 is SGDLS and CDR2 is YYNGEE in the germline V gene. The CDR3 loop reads CASSAAWETEAFF. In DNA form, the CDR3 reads TGTGCCAGCAGCGCCGCTTGGGAGACTGAAGCTTTCTTT.

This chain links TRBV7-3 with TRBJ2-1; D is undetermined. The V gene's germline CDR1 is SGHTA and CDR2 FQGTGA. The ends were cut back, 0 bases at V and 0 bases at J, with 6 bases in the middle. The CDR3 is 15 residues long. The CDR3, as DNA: TGTGCCAGCAGCTTAACTCTAATCTCCTACAATGAGCAGTTCTTC. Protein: CASSLTLISYNEQFF.

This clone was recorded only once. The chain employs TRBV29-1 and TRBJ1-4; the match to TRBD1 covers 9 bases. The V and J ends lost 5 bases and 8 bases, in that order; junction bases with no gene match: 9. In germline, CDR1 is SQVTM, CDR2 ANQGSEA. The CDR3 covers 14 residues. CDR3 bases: TGCAGCGTTTCCTACAGGGGGCAATTCGAAAAACTGTTTTTT. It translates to CSVSYRGQFEKLFF.

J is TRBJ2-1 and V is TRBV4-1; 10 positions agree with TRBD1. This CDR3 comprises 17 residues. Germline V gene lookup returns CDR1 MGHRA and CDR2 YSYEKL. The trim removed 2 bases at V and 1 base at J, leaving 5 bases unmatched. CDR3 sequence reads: CASSQPPDRGSYNEQFF. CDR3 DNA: TGCGCCAGCAGCCAACCTCCGGACAGGGGGTCCTACAATGAGCAGTTCTTC.

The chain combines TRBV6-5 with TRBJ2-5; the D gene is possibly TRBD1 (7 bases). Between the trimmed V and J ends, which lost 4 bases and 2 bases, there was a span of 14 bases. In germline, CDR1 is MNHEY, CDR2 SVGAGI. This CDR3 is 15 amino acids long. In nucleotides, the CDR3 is TGTGCCAGCAGTTTTGAGCAGGGGGGACAAGAGACCCAGTACTTC. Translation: CASSFEQGGQETQYF.

CDR3 loop: CASSSDAYNEQFF. CDR3 nucleotide sequence: TGTGCCAGCAGTTCCGATGCGTACAATGAGCAGTTCTTC. The chain uses TRBV6-6 and TRBJ2-1; D unresolved. Germline loops: CDR1 MNHNY, CDR2 SVGAGI (reference sequence). The CDR3 contains 13 residues. The V and J ends lost 4 bases and 4 bases respectively, with 8 bases between them.

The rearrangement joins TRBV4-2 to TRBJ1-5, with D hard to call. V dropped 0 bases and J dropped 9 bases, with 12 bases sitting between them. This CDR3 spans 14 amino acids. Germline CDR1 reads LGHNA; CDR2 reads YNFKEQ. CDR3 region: CASSQEGRPGPQHF. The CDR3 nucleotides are TGTGCCAGCAGCCAAGAGGGCCGCCCAGGGCCCCAGCATTTT.

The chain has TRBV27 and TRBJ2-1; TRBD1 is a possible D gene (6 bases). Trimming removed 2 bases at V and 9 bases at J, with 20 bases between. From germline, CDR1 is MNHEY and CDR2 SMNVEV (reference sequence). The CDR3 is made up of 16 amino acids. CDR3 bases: TGTGCCAGCAGTTTAGCAGCTCCGGGACATTTGCTTGAGCAGTTCTTC. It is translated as CASSLAAPGHLLEQFF.

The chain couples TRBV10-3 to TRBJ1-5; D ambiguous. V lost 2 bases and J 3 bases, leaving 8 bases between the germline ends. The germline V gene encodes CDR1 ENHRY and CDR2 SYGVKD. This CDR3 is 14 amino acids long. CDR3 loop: CAISERGLNQPQHF. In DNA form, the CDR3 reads TGTGCCATCAGTGAGAGAGGCCTCAATCAGCCCCAGCATTTT.

In nucleotides, the CDR3 is TGTGCCAGCAGTGTGGCGGTTTCAGATACGCAGTATTTT. Its translation is CASSVAVSDTQYF. The V gene is TRBV2, the J gene TRBJ2-3; D gene uncertain. The CDR3 has 13 amino acids. V was pared by 4 bases and J by 4 bases, with 9 bases between. In germline, CDR1 is SNHLY, CDR2 FYNNEI. The variable domain in full, with the rest retrieved from reference TRBV2 and TRBJ2-3, is EPEVTQTPSHQVTQMGQEVILRCVPISNHLYFYWYRQILGQKVEFLVSFYNNEISEKSEIFDDQFSVERPDGSNFTLKIRSTKLEDSAMYFCASSVAVSDTQYFGPGTRLTVL.

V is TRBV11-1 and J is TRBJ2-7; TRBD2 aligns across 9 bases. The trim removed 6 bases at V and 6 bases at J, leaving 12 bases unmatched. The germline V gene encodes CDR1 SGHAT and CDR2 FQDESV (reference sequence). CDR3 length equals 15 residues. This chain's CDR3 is CASRRGGTGTAEQYF. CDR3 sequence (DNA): TGTGCCAGCAGGCGGGGGGGTACAGGGACCGCCGAGCAGTACTTC.

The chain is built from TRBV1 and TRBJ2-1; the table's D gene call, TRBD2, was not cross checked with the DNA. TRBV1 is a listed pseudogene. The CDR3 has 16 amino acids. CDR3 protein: CTSSQRDYSSYNEQFF. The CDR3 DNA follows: TGCACCAGCAGCCAAAGGGACTACAGCTCCTACAATGAGCAGTTCTTC.

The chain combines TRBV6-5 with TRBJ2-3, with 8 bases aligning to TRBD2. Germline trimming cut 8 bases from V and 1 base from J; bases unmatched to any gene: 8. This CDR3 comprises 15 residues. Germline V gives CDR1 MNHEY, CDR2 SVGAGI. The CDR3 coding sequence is TGTGCCAGCTGGGCGACTAGCGCGGGCACAGATACGCAGTATTTT. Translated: CASWATSAGTDTQYF.

The CDR3 loop is CASSSYIVGPYEQYF. CDR3 DNA sequence: TGTGCCAGCAGCTCATATATAGTTGGTCCCTACGAGCAGTACTTC. The chain is built from TRBV11-3 and TRBJ2-7; D unresolved. From germline, CDR1 is SGHNT and CDR2 YENEEA. This CDR3 is 15 amino acids long. Trimming cost V 4 bases and J 2 bases, with 15 bases left between them. Full variable domain (outside the CDR3, taken from reference TRBV11-3 and TRBJ2-7): EAGVVQSPRYKIIEKKQPVAFWCNPISGHNTLYWYLQNLGQGPELLIRYENEEAVDDSQLPKDRFSAERLKGVDSTLKIQPAELGDSAVYLCASSSYIVGPYEQYFGPGTRLTVT.

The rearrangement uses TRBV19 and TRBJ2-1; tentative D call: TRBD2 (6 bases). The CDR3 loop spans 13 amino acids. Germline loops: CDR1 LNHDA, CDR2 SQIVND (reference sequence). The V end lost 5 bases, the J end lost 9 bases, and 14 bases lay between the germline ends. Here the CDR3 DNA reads TGTGCCAGTAGTGGGGCCGGGGGTAGTGAGCAGTTCTTC. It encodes CASSGAGGSEQFF.

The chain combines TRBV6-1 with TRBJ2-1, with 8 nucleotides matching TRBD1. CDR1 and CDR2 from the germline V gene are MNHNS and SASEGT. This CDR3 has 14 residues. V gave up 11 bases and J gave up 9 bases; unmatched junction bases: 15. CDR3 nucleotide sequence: TGTGCCGGAGGGACAGGACCGGCCCTTGTTGAGCAGTTCTTC. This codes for CAGGTGPALVEQFF.

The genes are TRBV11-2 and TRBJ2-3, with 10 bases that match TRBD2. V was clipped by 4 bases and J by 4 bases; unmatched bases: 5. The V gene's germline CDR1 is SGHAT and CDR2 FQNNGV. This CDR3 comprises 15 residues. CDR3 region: CASSSSGSFSDTQYF. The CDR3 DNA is TGTGCCAGCAGCTCTAGCGGGAGTTTCTCAGATACGCAGTATTTT.

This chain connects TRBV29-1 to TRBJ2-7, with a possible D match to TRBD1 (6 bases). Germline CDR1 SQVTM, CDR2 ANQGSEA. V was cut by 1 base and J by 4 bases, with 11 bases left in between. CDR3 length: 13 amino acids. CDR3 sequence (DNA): TGCAGCGTTGAAGGGGACAAGACTTACGAGCAGTACTTC. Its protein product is CSVEGDKTYEQYF.

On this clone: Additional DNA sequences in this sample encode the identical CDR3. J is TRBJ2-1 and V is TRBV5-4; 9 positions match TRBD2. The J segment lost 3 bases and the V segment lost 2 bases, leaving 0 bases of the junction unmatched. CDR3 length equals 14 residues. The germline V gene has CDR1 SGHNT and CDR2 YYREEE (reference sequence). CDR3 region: CASSFSGSYNEQFF. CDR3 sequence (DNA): TGTGCCAGCAGCTTTAGCGGGAGCTACAATGAGCAGTTCTTC.

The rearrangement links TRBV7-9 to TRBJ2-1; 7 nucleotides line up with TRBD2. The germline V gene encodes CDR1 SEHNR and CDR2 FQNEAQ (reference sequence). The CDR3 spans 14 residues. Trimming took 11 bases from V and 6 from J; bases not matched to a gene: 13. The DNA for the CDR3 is TGTGCCGGATCCCCCCAGCGGGGTACCAATGAGCAGTTCTTC. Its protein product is CAGSPQRGTNEQFF.

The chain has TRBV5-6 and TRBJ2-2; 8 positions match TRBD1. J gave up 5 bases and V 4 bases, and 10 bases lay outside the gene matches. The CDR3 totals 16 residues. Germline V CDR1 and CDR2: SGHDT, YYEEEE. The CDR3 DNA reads TGTGCCAGCAGCCCGATCAGGGGGCGAAGGACCGGGGAGCTGTTTTTT. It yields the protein CASSPIRGRRTGELFF.

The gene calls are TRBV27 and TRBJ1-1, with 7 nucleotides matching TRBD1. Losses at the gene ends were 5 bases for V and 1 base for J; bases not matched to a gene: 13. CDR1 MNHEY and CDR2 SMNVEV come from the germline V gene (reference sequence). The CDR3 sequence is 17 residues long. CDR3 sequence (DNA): TGTGCCAGCAGTCTCGACAGGGAAGCGCTTTGGAACACTGAAGCTTTCTTT. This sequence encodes CASSLDREALWNTEAFF.